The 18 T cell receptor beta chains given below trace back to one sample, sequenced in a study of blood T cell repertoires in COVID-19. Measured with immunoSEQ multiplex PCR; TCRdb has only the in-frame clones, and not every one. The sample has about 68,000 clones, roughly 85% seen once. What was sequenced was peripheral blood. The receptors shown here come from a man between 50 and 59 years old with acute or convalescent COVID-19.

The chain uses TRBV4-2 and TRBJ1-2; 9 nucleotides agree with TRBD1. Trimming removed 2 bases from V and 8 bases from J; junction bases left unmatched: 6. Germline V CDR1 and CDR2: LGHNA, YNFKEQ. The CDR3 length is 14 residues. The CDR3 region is CASSQIRDRDGYTF. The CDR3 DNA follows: TGTGCCAGCAGCCAAATCCGGGACAGGGACGGCTACACCTTC.

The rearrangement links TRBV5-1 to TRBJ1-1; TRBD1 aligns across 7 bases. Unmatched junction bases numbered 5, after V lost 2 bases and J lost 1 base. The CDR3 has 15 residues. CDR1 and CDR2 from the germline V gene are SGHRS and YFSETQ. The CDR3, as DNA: TGCGCCAGCAGCTTCCAGACAGGGAGGAACACTGAAGCTTTCTTT. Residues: CASSFQTGRNTEAFF.

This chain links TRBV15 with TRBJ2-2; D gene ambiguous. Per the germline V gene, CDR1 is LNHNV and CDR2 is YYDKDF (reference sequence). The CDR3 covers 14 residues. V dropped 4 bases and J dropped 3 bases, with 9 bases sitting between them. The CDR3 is CATSINRDTGELFF. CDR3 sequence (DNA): TGTGCCACCAGCATAAACCGGGACACCGGGGAGCTGTTTTTT.

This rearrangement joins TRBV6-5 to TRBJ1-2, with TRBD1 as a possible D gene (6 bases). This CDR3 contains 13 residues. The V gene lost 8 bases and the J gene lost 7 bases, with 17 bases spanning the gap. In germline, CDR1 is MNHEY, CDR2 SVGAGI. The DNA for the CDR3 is TGTGCCAGCTCCCGGGGGGGGCCGGGTGGCTACACCTTC. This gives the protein CASSRGGPGGYTF.

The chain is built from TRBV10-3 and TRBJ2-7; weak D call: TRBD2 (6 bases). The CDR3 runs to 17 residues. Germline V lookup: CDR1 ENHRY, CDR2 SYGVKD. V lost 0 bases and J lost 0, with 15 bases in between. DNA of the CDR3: TGTGCCATCAGTGAGTCCTCCGGCGGGAAGTTCTCCTACGAGCAGTACTTC. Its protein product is CAISESSGGKFSYEQYF.

CDR3 region: CASSLFRRDEQYV. The CDR3 DNA reads TGTGCCAGCAGCTTATTCAGACGGGACGAGCAGTACGTC. The V call is TRBV11-2, the J call TRBJ2-7, with D hard to call. The germline V and J ends were trimmed by 2 bases and 5 bases, with 10 bases remaining between them. The germline V gene has CDR1 SGHAT and CDR2 FQNNGV. The CDR3 runs to 13 residues.

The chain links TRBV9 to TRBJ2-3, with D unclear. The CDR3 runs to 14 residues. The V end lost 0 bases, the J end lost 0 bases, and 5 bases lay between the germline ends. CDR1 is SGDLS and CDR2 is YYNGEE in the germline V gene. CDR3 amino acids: CASSVGTSTDTQYF. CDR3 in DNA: TGTGCCAGCAGCGTAGGTACTAGCACAGATACGCAGTATTTT.

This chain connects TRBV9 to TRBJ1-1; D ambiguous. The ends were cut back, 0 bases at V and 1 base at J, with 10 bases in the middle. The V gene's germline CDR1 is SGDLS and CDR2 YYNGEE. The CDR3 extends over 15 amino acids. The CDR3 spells CASSVGAGGNTEAFF. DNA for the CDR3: TGTGCCAGCAGCGTAGGGGCAGGAGGGAACACTGAAGCTTTCTTT.

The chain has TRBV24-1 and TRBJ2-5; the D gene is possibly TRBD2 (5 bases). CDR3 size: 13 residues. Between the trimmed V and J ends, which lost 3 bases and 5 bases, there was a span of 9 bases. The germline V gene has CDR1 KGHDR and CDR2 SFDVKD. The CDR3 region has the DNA TGTGCCACCAGTGATCCACCGGGGGAGACCCAGTACTTC. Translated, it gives CATSDPPGETQYF.

The CDR3 loop reads CSVEDRGVAYEQYF. CDR3 nucleotides: TGCAGCGTTGAAGACAGGGGGGTGGCCTACGAGCAGTACTTC. The chain joins TRBV29-1 to TRBJ2-7; D might be TRBD1 (7 bases). The CDR3 runs 14 residues. Germline CDR1 reads SQVTM; CDR2 reads ANQGSEA. The V gene lost 0 bases and the J gene lost 2 bases, with 11 bases spanning the gap.

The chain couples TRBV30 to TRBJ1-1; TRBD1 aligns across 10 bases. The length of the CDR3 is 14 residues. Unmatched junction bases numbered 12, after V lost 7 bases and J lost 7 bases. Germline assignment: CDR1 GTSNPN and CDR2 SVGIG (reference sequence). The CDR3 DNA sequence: TGTGCCTACAACACCGGGACAGGGGCGAGTGAAGCTTTCTTT. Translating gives CAYNTGTGASEAFF.

CDR3 protein: CASTQLALATQYF. In nucleotides, the CDR3 is TGTGCCAGCACCCAACTAGCTCTGGCGACCCAGTACTTC. This rearrangement joins TRBV12-3 or TRBV12-4 to TRBJ2-5; D is possibly TRBD2 (6 bases). V dropped 7 bases and J dropped 7 bases, with 16 bases sitting between them. The CDR3 runs 13 residues.

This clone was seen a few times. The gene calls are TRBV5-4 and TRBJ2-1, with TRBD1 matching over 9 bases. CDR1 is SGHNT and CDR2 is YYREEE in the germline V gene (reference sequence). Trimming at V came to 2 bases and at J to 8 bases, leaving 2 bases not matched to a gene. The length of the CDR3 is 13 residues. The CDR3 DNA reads TGTGCCAGCAGCTTACAGGGGGCCTATGAGCAGTTCTTC. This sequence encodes CASSLQGAYEQFF.

CDR3 DNA: TGTGCCAGCAGCTCCGGGACAGGGACCCTTAGCAATCAGCCCCAGCATTTT. It translates to CASSSGTGTLSNQPQHF. This chain uses TRBV7-2 with TRBJ1-5; 9 bases match TRBD1. The CDR3 loop spans 17 amino acids. Germline values: CDR1 SGHTA, CDR2 FQGNSA. V lost 4 bases, J lost 0 bases, and 7 bases stayed unmatched.

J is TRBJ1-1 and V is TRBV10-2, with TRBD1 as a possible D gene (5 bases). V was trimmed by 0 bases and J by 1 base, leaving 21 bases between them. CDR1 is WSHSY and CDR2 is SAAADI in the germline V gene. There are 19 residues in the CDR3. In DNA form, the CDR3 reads TGCGCCAGCAGTGAGTCGACGTGGGGGGGACGGAACTCGAACACTGAAGCTTTCTTT. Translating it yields CASSESTWGGRNSNTEAFF.

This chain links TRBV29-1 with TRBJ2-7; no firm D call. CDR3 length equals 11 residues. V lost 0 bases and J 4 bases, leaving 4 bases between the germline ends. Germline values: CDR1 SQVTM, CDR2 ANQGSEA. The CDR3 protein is CSVEDSYEQYV. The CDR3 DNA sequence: TGCAGCGTTGAAGATTCTTACGAGCAGTACGTC.

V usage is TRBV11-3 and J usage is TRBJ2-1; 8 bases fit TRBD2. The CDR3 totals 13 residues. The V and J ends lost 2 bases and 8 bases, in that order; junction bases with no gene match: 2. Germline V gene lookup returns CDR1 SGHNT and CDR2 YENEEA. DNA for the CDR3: TGTGCCAGCAGCTTAAACGGGGGGGATGAGCAGTTCTTC. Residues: CASSLNGGDEQFF. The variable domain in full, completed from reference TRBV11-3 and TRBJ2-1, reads EAGVVQSPRYKIIEKKQPVAFWCNPISGHNTLYWYLQNLGQGPELLIRYENEEAVDDSQLPKDRFSAERLKGVDSTLKIQPAELGDSAVYLCASSLNGGDEQFFGPGTRLTVL.

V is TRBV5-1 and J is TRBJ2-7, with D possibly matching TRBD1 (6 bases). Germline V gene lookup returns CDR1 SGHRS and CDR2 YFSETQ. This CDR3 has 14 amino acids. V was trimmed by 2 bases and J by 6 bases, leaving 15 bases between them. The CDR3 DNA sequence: TGCGCCAGCAGCTTACAGGGCGGGTCGGTCGAGCAGTACGTC. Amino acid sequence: CASSLQGGSVEQYV.